This T cell receptor (beta chain) was recovered during a study of shared clonotypes between healthy human individuals. Study results and limitations: Relative to their counterparts shared across all four donors, non-shared clonotypes exhibited diminished generation probabilities.

The germline gives CDR1 SGHNT, CDR2 YYREEE (reference sequence). The CDR3 is 15 amino acids. V shed 3 bases and J 8 bases; nucleotides not matched to a gene: 9. Assay runs were performed at deep level. As originally analysed: Filtering differed for immunoSEQ, which gave only junction sequences without quality scores. The method was immunoSEQ multiplex PCR; TCRdb's version includes in-frame clones alone and lacks a portion of them. The V and J calls and clone size were taken over from that table, and D and trimming were inferred from the DNA. The sample yields roughly 2.2 million clones, roughly 93% seen once. Concerning this clone itself: Its cognate antigen is unknown.

Recent vaccinations or acute infections were absent in the healthy HIV-negative adult donors. Sample: naive CD4+ T cells from PBMCs. Subset reported: CD45RA+ positively selected. The clonotype was recovered from a man younger than 35 in good health. Some clones in this sample may be carry-over from other donors' samples. The gene calls are TRBV5-4 and TRBJ2-2; 8 bases match TRBD1. The CDR3: CASSYLDRVKGELFF. CDR3 bases: TGTGCCAGCAGCTATCTGGACAGGGTAAAGGGGGAGCTGTTTTTT.